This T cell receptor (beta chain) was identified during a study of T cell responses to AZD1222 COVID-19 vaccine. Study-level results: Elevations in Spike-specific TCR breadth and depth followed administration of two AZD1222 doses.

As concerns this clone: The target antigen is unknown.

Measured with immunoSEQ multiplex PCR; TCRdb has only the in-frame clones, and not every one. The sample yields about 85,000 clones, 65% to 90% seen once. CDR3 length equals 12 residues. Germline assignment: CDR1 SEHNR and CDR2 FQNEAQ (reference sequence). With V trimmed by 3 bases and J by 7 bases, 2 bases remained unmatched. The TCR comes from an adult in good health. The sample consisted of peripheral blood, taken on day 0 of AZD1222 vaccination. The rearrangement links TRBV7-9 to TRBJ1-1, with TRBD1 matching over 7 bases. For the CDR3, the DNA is TGTGCCAGCAGCTTCCGGACAGGTGAAGCTTTCTTT. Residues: CASSFRTGEAFF.